Listed below are T cell receptor beta chains from one sample, sequenced in a study of blood T cell repertoires in COVID-19. Using immunoSEQ multiplex PCR, the repertoire was profiled, and TCRdb retains in-frame clones only, with some absent. This sample has around 100,000 clones, with 70% to 90% found just once. Sequenced sample: peripheral blood. These receptors came from a man aged 50 to 59 with active COVID-19. CDR3s leave out the opening cysteine and the closing phenylalanine or tryptophan. A row's size may be missing; if present it is once, few, many or a size class.

cdr3_aa: ASSRFSGGEYEQY; j_call: TRBJ2-7; v_call: TRBV5-1; clone_size: many
cdr3_aa: ASSSPSGGTYTDTQY; j_call: TRBJ2-3; v_call: TRBV28; clone_size: -
cdr3_aa: ASSQAPGTSGGVGYNEQF; j_call: TRBJ2-1; v_call: TRBV4-1; clone_size: -
cdr3_aa: ASSWGTGKNTEAF; j_call: TRBJ1-1; v_call: TRBV5-1; clone_size: -
cdr3_aa: ASSRARVKNIQY; j_call: TRBJ2-4; v_call: TRBV5-4; clone_size: -
cdr3_aa: ATIQAGEQF; j_call: TRBJ2-1; v_call: TRBV6-5; clone_size: -
cdr3_aa: ASSLDRARYNEQF; j_call: TRBJ2-1; v_call: TRBV6-2/TRBV6-3; clone_size: -
cdr3_aa: ASSIDRKTEAF; j_call: TRBJ1-1; v_call: TRBV11-2; clone_size: -
cdr3_aa: SARDRVNAF; j_call: TRBJ1-1; v_call: TRBV20-1; clone_size: -
cdr3_aa: ASSPGTGGNTGELF; j_call: TRBJ2-2; v_call: TRBV4-3; clone_size: -
cdr3_aa: ASSVQGGETQY; j_call: TRBJ2-5; v_call: TRBV19; clone_size: few
cdr3_aa: ASSPSLDSGGYNEQF; j_call: TRBJ2-1; v_call: TRBV18; clone_size: -
cdr3_aa: AWSLPGAYT; j_call: TRBJ1-2; v_call: TRBV30; clone_size: -
cdr3_aa: ASSGGTAQY; j_call: TRBJ2-5; v_call: TRBV12-3/TRBV12-4; clone_size: -
cdr3_aa: ASSSPWASGGTQETQY; j_call: TRBJ2-5; v_call: TRBV3-1/TRBV3-2; clone_size: -
cdr3_aa: ASSLGRAVNTEAF; j_call: TRBJ1-1; v_call: TRBV7-9; clone_size: -
cdr3_aa: ASSYSRVGTGELF; j_call: TRBJ2-2; v_call: TRBV6-2/TRBV6-3; clone_size: -
cdr3_aa: ASSRPGDDSPLH; j_call: TRBJ1-6; v_call: TRBV6-6; clone_size: -
cdr3_aa: ASSLGLGAGYT; j_call: TRBJ1-2; v_call: TRBV12-3/TRBV12-4; clone_size: -
cdr3_aa: AWRTRGTSEAF; j_call: TRBJ1-1; v_call: TRBV30; clone_size: -
cdr3_aa: ASSLAARGGLETQY; j_call: TRBJ2-5; v_call: TRBV7-2; clone_size: -
cdr3_aa: ASSPQLAGGTGELF; j_call: TRBJ2-2; v_call: TRBV3-1/TRBV3-2; clone_size: -
cdr3_aa: ASSLAAGDTEAF; j_call: TRBJ1-1; v_call: TRBV5-4; clone_size: -
cdr3_aa: SVRRGPAVTGELF; j_call: TRBJ2-2; v_call: TRBV29-1; clone_size: -
cdr3_aa: ASSYGTGNQPQH; j_call: TRBJ1-5; v_call: TRBV6-5; clone_size: -
cdr3_aa: ASSPRTGFGTGELF; j_call: TRBJ2-2; v_call: TRBV5-1; clone_size: -
cdr3_aa: ASSVEGTGNYGYT; j_call: TRBJ1-2; v_call: TRBV9; clone_size: -
cdr3_aa: ASSDPRLPFPHGYT; j_call: TRBJ1-2; v_call: TRBV6-4; clone_size: -
cdr3_aa: ASTGTPFEEKLF; j_call: TRBJ1-4; v_call: TRBV6-5; clone_size: few
cdr3_aa: ASSLPPAGPPYEQY; j_call: TRBJ2-7; v_call: TRBV5-6; clone_size: -
cdr3_aa: ASQNDFSGEKLF; j_call: TRBJ1-4; v_call: TRBV5-6; clone_size: -
cdr3_aa: ASSLAGQGFGYT; j_call: TRBJ1-2; v_call: TRBV5-4; clone_size: -
cdr3_aa: ASSQTQLNTEAF; j_call: TRBJ1-1; v_call: TRBV4-3; clone_size: once
cdr3_aa: ASTLAGGPDEQY; j_call: TRBJ2-7; v_call: TRBV7-9; clone_size: -
cdr3_aa: ASGDRGYRPQH; j_call: TRBJ1-5; v_call: TRBV27; clone_size: -
cdr3_aa: ASSYYRESSYEQY; j_call: TRBJ2-7; v_call: TRBV7-9; clone_size: -
cdr3_aa: ASSQEQLDGYT; j_call: TRBJ1-2; v_call: TRBV4-2; clone_size: -
cdr3_aa: ASSLMASGTDTQY; j_call: TRBJ2-3; v_call: TRBV5-1; clone_size: few
cdr3_aa: ASSQDREPYNSPLH; j_call: TRBJ1-6; v_call: TRBV4-1; clone_size: few
cdr3_aa: ASSQGRAGGYRSYEQY; j_call: TRBJ2-7; v_call: TRBV4-3; clone_size: -
cdr3_aa: ASSPTMAGRASGGYT; j_call: TRBJ1-2; v_call: TRBV4-1; clone_size: -
cdr3_aa: ASSSTGGEGSYT; j_call: TRBJ1-2; v_call: TRBV5-1; clone_size: -
cdr3_aa: ASSPGTLIYNEQF; j_call: TRBJ2-1; v_call: TRBV19; clone_size: -
cdr3_aa: ATRSGGNTGELF; j_call: TRBJ2-2; v_call: TRBV19; clone_size: -
cdr3_aa: ASSPSVVAGPRGTDTQY; j_call: TRBJ2-3; v_call: TRBV11-3; clone_size: -
cdr3_aa: ASRMTGPLGGYT; j_call: TRBJ1-2; v_call: TRBV2; clone_size: -
cdr3_aa: ATSDWTASISPQH; j_call: TRBJ1-5; v_call: TRBV24-1; clone_size: -
cdr3_aa: ASRSSGGHYEQY; j_call: TRBJ2-7; v_call: TRBV19; clone_size: -
cdr3_aa: ASSLTRGSYEQY; j_call: TRBJ2-7; v_call: TRBV7-3; clone_size: -
cdr3_aa: ASSGIGVSTYEQY; j_call: TRBJ2-7; v_call: TRBV5-5; clone_size: -
cdr3_aa: ASSSSVTEAF; j_call: TRBJ1-1; v_call: TRBV9; clone_size: -
cdr3_aa: ASHKNLGLAGGAYEQY; j_call: TRBJ2-7; v_call: TRBV2; clone_size: once
cdr3_aa: ASRGTANTGELF; j_call: TRBJ2-2; v_call: TRBV27; clone_size: -